This T cell receptor (beta chain) derives from a study of shared clonotypes between healthy human individuals. Across the whole study: Researchers drew samples from two women and a few men aged 18 to 49. Per-donor plates numbered three CD4 naive, three CD4 memory, two CD8 naive and one CD8 memory.

Both subsets, CD45RA+ naive and CD45RA-negative memory, were split from the CD4+ cells. Germline V CDR1 and CDR2: WNHNN, SYGVQD (reference sequence). V dropped 4 bases and J dropped 0 bases, with 4 bases sitting between them. This CDR3 is 14 amino acids long. Points from the study as a whole: Estimated clonotype richness was generally higher in naive than memory subsets.

Repertoires were generated with immunoSEQ multiplex PCR, while TCRdb's copy carries only in-frame clones and drops some. Of nearly 1 million clones listed, around three quarters are singletons. Regarding this clone: The antigen remains undetermined.

This TCR was sampled from a man between 18 and 35 years old in good health. The chain joins TRBV10-1 to TRBJ1-6; D is undetermined. Sequencing was carried out using memory CD4+ T cells sorted from blood. Indicated subset: CD45RA-negative fraction. CDR3 sequence (DNA): TGCGCCAGCAGTGGAAGCTCCTATAATTCACCCCTCCACTTT. It yields the protein CASSGSSYNSPLHF.